The present TCR beta chain was sequenced within a study of T cell responses to AZD1222 COVID-19 vaccine. Germline V gene sequence: CDR1 MNHEY, CDR2 SVGAGI. The CDR3 consists of 14 residues. The V and J ends lost 2 bases and 5 bases respectively, with 12 bases between them. Profiled with immunoSEQ multiplex PCR; TCRdb holds only in-frame clones, not every one. The repertoire includes 110,000 or so clones, about 82% of them detected once, and 15% to 20% sits in the top ten. This specimen was peripheral blood, taken 28 days after the second AZD1222 dose. This chain joins TRBV6-5 and TRBJ1-1, with D possibly being TRBD1 (5 bases). The clonotype comes from an adult who received the AZD1222 COVID-19 vaccine. The CDR3: CASSYVATETEAFF. The CDR3 DNA sequence: TGTGCCAGCAGTTACGTAGCGACAGAGACTGAAGCTTTCTTT.